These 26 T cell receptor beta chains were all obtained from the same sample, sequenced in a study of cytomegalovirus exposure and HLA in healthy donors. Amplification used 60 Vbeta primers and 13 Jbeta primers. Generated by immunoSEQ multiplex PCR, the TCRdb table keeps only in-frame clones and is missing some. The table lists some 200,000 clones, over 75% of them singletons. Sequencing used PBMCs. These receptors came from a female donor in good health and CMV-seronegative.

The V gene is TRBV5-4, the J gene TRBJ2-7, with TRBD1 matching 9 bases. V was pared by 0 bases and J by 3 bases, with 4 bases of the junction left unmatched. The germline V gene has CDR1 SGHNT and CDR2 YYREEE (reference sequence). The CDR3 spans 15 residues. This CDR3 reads CASSLGGQGVYEQYF. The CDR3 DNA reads TGTGCCAGCAGCTTGGGGGGACAGGGTGTCTACGAGCAGTACTTC.

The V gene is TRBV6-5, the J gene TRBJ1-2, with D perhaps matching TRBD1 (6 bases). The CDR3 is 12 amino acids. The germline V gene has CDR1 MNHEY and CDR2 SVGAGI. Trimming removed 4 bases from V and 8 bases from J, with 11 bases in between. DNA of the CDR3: TGTGCCAGCAGTTCGGCAGGGGTGGGCTACACCTTC. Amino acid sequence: CASSSAGVGYTF.

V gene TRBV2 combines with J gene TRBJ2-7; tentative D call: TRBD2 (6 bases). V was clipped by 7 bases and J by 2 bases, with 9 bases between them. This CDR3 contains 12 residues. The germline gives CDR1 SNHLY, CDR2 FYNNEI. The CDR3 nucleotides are TGTGCCAGCAACCCGGGAGCCTACGAGCAGTACTTC. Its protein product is CASNPGAYEQYF. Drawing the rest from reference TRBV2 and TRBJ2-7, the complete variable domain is EPEVTQTPSHQVTQMGQEVILRCVPISNHLYFYWYRQILGQKVEFLVSFYNNEISEKSEIFDDQFSVERPDGSNFTLKIRSTKLEDSAMYFCASNPGAYEQYFGPGTRLTVT.

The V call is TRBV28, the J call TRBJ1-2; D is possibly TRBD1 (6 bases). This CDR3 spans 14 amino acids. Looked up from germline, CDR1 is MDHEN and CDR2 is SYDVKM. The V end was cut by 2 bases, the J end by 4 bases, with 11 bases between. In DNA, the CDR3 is TGTGCCAGCAGTTTAGGTACAGGGACCTATGGCTACACCTTC. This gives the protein CASSLGTGTYGYTF.

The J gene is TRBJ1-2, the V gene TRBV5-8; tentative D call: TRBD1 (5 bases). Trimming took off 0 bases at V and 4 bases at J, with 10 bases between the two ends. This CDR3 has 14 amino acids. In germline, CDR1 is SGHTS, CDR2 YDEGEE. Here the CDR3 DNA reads TGTGCCAGCAGCTTGGGGGGGGGACCCTATGGCTACACCTTC. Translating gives CASSLGGGPYGYTF. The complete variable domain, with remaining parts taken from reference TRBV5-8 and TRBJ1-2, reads EAGVTQSPTHLIKTRGQQATLRCSPISGHTSVYWYQQALGLGLQFLLWYDEGEERNRGNFPPRFSGRQFPNYSSELNVNALELEDSALYLCASSLGGGPYGYTFGSGTRLTVV.

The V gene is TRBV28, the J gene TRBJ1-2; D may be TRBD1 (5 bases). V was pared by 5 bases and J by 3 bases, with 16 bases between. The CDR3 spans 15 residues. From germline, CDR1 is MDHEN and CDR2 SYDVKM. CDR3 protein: CASSPGTAGHYGYTF. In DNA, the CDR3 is TGTGCCAGCAGTCCCGGGACCGCGGGGCACTATGGCTACACCTTC.

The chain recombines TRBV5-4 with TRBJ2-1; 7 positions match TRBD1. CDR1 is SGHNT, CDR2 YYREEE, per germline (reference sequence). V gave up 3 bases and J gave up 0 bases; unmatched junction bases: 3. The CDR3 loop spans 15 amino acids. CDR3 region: CASSSTGISYNEQFF. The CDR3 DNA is TGTGCCAGCAGCTCGACAGGGATCTCCTACAATGAGCAGTTCTTC.

CDR3 sequence: CASSRTLAGARETQYF. In nucleotides, the CDR3 is TGTGCCAGCAGCCGTACTCTAGCGGGAGCACGGGAGACCCAGTACTTC. The rearrangement uses TRBV5-4 and TRBJ2-5, with 10 bases lining up with TRBD2. Trimming at V came to 4 bases and at J to 5 bases, leaving 11 bases not matched to a gene. This CDR3 region has 16 residues. The germline gives CDR1 SGHNT, CDR2 YYREEE (reference sequence).

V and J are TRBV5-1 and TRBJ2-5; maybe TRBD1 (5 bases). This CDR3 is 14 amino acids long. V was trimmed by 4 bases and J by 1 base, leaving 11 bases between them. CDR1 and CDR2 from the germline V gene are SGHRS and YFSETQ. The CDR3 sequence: CASSTMTVQETQYF. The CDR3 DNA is TGCGCCAGCAGCACCATGACAGTCCAAGAGACCCAGTACTTC.

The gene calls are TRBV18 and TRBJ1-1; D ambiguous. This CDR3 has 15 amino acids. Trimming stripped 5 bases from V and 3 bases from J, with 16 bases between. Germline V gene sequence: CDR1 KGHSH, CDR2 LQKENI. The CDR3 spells CASSSTRVLDTEAFF. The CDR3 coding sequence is TGTGCCAGCTCATCAACGAGGGTATTGGACACTGAAGCTTTCTTT.

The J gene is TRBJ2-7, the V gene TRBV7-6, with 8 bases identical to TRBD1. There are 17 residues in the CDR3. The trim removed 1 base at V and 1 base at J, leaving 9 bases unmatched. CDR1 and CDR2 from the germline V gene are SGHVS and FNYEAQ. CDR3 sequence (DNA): TGTGCCAGCAGCTTAGGGACAGGGCACGGAGGGTCCTACGAGCAGTACTTC. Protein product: CASSLGTGHGGSYEQYF.

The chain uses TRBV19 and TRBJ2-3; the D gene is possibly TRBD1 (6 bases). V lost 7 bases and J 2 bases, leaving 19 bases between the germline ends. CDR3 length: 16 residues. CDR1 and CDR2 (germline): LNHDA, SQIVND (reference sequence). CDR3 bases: TGTGCCAGTAACGGCGGACAGTCCCCTTTCACAGATACGCAGTATTTT. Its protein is CASNGGQSPFTDTQYF.

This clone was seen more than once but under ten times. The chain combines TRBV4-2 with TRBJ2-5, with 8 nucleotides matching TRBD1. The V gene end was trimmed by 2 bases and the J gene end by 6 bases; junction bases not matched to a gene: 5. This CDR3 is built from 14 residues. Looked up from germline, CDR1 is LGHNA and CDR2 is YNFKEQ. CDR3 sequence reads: CASSQPTGAKTQYF. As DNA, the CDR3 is TGTGCCAGCAGCCAACCGACAGGGGCCAAGACCCAGTACTTC.

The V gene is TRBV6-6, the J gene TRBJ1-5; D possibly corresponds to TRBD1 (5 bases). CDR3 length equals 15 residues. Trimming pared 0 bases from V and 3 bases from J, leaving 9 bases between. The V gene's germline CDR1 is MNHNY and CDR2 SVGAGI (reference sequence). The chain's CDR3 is CASSYSDRNNQPQHF. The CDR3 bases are TGTGCCAGCAGTTACTCCGACAGAAACAATCAGCCCCAGCATTTT.

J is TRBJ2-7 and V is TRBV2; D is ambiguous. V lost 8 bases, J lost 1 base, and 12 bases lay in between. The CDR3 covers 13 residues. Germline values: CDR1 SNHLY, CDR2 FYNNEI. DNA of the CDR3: TGTGCCAGCGAGCGAGACGGATCCTACGAGCAGTACTTC. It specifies CASERDGSYEQYF.

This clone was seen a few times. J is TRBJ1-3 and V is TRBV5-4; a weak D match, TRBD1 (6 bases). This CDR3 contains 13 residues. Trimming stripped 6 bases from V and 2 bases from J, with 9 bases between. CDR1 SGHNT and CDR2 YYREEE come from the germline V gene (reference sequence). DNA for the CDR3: TGTGCCAGCACCGGGACAACTGGAAACACCATATATTTT. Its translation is CASTGTTGNTIYF.

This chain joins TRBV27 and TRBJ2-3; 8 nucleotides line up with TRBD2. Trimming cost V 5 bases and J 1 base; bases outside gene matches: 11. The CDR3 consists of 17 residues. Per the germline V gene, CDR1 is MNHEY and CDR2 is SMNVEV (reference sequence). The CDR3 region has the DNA TGTGCCAGCAGTACCCGGAGGGGTAGCGGGGGCACAGATACGCAGTATTTT. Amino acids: CASSTRRGSGGTDTQYF.

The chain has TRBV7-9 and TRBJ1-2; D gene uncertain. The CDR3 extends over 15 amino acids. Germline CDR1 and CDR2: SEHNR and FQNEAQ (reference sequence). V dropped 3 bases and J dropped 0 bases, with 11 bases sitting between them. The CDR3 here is CASSFQVAANYGYTF. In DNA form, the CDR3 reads TGTGCCAGCAGCTTCCAGGTGGCCGCTAACTATGGCTACACCTTC.

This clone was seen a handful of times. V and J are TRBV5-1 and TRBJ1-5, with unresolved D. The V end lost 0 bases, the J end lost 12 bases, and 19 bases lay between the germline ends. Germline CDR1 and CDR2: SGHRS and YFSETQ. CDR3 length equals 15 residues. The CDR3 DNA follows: TGCGCCAGCAGCTTGGCCGGCGACCCCCCGGGTATCCAGCATTTT. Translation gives CASSLAGDPPGIQHF.

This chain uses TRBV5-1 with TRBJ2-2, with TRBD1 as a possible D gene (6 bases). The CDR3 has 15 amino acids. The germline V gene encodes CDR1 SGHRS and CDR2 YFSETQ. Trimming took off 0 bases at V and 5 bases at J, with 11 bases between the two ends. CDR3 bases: TGCGCCAGCAGCTTGGTGGGGGCAGGGACCGGGGAGCTGTTTTTT. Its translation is CASSLVGAGTGELFF.

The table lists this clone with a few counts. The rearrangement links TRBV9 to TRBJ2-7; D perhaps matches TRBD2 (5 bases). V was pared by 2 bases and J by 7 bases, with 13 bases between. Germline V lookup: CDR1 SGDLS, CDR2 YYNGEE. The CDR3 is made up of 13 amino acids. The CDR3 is CASSVFREGEQYF. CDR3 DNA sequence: TGTGCCAGCAGCGTGTTTCGGGAAGGGGAGCAGTACTTC. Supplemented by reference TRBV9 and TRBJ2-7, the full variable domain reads DSGVTQTPKHLITATGQRVTLRCSPRSGDLSVYWYQQSLDQGLQFLIQYYNGEERAKGNILERFSAQQFPDLHSELNLSSLELGDSALYFCASSVFREGEQYFGPGTRLTVT.

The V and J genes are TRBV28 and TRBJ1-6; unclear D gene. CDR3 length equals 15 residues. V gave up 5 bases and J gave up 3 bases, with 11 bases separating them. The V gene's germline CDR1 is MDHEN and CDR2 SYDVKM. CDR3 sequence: CASSPEQSYNSPLHF. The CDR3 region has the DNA TGTGCCAGCAGTCCAGAACAGAGCTATAATTCACCCCTCCACTTT.

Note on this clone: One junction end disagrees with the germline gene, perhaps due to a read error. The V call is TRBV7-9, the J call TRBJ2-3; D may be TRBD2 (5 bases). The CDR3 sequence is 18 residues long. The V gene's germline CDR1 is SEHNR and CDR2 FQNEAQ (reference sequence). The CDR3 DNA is TGTTCCAGCACCCCGGTGATAACCATAGCGACTAGCACAGATACGCAGTATTTT. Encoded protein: CSSTPVITIATSTDTQYF.

The CDR3 loop is CASSSDIAGYGYTF. DNA for the CDR3: TGTGCCAGCAGCTCGGACATAGCGGGCTATGGCTACACCTTC. J is TRBJ1-2 and V is TRBV7-9; tentative D call: TRBD1 (5 bases). Trimming cost V 4 bases and J 4 bases, with 13 bases left between them. Germline V gives CDR1 SEHNR, CDR2 FQNEAQ (reference sequence). The CDR3 is made up of 14 amino acids.

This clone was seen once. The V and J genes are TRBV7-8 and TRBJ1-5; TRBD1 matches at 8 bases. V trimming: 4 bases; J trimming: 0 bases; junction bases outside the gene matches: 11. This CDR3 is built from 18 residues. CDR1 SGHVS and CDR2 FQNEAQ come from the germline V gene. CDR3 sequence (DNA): TGTGCCAGCAGCTCAAAAGAGAGGGGACAGGCTAGCAATCAGCCCCAGCATTTT. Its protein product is CASSSKERGQASNQPQHF.

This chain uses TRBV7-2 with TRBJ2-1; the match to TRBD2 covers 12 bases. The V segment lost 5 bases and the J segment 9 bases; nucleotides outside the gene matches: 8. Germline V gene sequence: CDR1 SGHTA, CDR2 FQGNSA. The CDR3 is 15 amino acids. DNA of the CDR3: TGTGCCAGCAGCCTACTAGCGGGGGGTGCGGGTGAGCAGTTCTTC. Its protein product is CASSLLAGGAGEQFF.